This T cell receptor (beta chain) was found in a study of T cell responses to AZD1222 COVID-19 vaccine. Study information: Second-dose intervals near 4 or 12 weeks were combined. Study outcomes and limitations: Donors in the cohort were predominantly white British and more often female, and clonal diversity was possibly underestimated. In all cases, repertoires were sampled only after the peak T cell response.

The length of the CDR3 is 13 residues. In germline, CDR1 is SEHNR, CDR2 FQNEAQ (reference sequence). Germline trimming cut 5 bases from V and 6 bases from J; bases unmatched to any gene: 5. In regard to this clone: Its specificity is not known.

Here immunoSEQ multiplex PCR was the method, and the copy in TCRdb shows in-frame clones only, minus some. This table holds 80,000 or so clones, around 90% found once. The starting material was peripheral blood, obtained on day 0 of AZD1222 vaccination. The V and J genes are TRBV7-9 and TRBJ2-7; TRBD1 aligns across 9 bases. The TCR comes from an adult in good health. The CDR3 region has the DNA TGTGCCAGCAGCAAACAGGGGGCGTCCGAGCAGTACTTC. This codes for CASSKQGASEQYF.